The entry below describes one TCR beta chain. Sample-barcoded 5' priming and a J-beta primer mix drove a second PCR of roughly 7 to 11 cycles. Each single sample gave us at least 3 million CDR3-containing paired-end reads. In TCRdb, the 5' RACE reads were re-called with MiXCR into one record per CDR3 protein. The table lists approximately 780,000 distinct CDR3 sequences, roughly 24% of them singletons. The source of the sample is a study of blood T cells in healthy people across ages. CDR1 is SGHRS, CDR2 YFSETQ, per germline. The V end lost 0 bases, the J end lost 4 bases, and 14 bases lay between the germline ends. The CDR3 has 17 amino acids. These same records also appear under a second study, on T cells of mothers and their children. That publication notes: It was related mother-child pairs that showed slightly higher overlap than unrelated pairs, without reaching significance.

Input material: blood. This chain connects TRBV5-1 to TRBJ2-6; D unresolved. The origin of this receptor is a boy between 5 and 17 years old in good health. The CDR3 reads CASSLVLGRGGANVLTF. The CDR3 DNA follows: TGCGCCAGCAGCTTGGTTCTGGGAAGAGGAGGGGCCAACGTCCTGACTTTC.